Sequencing of this T cell receptor beta chain was carried out in a study of T cells after yellow fever vaccination. Study-wide results and caveats: Boosting was followed by the reappearance of most primary-vaccination clones (just under 98% CD4, roughly 90% CD8).

MiXCR, run by TCRdb on the 5' RACE reads, gives a single entry per CDR3 protein. There are hundreds of thousands of distinct CDR3 sequences in the sample; 3% to 4.5% occur only once, and 23% lies in the top ten. The CDR3 is 16 residues long. Deletions cut 5 bases from V and 0 bases from J, with 15 bases between. Germline V gene data show CDR1 as SEHNR and CDR2 as FQNEAQ (reference sequence). At least ten counts were recorded for this clonotype. The antigen remains unidentified. This TCR derives from a man aged 18-30 years who received the YFV17D yellow fever vaccine. The J gene is TRBJ2-3, the V gene TRBV7-9, with a tentative D call TRBD1 (5 bases). The starting material was PBMCs, obtained on the day of the yellow fever booster vaccination. The CDR3 region is CASSGRLGPSTDTQYF. CDR3 sequence (DNA): TGTGCCAGCAGCGGTCGGTTGGGGCCCAGCACAGATACGCAGTATTTT.